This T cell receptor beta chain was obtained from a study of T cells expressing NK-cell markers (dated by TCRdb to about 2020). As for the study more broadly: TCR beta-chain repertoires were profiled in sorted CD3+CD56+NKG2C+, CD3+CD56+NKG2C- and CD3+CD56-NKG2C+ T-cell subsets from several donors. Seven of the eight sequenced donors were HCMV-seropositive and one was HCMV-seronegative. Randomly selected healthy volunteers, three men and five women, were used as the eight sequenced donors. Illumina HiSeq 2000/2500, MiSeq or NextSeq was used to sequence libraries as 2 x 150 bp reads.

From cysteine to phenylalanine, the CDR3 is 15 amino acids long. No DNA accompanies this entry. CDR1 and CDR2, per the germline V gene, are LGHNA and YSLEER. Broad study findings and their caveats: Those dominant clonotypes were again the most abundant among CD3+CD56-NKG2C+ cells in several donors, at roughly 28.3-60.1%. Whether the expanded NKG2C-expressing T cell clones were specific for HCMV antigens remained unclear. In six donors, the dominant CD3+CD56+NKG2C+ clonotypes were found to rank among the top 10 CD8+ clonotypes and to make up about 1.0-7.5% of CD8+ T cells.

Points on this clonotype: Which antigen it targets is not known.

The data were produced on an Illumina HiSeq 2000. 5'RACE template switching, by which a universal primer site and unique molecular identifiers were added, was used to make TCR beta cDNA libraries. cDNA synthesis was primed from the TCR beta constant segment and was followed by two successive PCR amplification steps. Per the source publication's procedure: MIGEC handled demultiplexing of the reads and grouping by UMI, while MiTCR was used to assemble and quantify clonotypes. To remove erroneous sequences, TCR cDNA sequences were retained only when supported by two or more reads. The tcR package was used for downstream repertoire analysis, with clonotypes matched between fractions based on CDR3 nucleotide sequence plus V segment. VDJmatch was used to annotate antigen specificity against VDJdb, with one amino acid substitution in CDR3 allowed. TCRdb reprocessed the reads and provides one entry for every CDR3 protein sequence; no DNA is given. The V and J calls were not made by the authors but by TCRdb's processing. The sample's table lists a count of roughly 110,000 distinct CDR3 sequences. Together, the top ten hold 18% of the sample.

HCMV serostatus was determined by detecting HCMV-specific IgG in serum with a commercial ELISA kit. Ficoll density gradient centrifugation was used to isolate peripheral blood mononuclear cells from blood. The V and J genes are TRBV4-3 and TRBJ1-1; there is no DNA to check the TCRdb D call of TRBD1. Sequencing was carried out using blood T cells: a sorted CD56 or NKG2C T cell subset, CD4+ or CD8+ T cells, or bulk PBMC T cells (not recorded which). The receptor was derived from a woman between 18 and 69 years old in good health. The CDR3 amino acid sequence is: CASSQTAPPGAEAFF.